This TCR beta chain was observed in a study of molecular identifiers for immune sequencing clone quantification. Note on this clonotype: Its specificity is not known. An end of the junction does not agree with germline; a read error may underlie this.

TCRdb recomputed calls from the PCR reads with MiXCR, one row per CDR3 protein. The sample holds some 100,000 distinct CDR3 sequences, 36% seen once. General study results and limits: Clones above 20 RNA copies contained over 97% of effector molecules but under 1% of naive ones.

The CDR3 runs 12 residues. Sequenced sample: naive CD8+ T cells from blood, with Jurkat cell RNA spiked in. Subset noted: FACS-sorted CD8+CD4-CCR7+CD45RA+ naive T cells. The sequence derives from a human donor in good health. Some libraries in this study had Jurkat cell RNA spiked in. The V and J genes are TRBV12-3 or TRBV12-4 and TRBJ2-2; TRBD2 matches 7 bases. CDR3 sequence reads: CASSPMSGELYF. CDR3 DNA sequence: TGTGCCAGCAGTCCCATGAGCGGGGAGCTGTATTTT.